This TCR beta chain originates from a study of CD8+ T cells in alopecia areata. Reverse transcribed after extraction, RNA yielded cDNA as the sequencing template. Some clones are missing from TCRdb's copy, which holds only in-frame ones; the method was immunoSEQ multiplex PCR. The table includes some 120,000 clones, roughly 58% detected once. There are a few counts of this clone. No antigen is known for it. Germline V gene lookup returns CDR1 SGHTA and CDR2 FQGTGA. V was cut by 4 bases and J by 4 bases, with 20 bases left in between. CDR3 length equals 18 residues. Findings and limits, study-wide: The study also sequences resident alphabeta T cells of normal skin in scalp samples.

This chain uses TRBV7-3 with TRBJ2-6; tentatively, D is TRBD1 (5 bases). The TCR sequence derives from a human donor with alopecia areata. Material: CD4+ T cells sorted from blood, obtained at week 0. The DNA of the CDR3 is TGTGCCAGCAGCTCCCCTAGACCAGGGATCGCCGGGGCCAACGTCCTGACTTTC. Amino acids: CASSSPRPGIAGANVLTF.